Listed below are T cell receptor beta chains from one sample, sequenced in a study of T cell changes during pregnancy in multiple sclerosis. The data were produced by immunoSEQ multiplex PCR, yet TCRdb's version contains in-frame clones alone and is incomplete. There are about 17,000 clones in the sample; 70% to 90% occur only once, and 10% lies in the top ten. The sample was CD8+ T cells from peripheral blood mononuclear cells, taken in the second trimester of pregnancy. The receptors originated from a female donor in good health, enrolled as a control in a pregnancy study. Each CDR3 is given without its conserved first and last residue. The order of the fields is CDR3 protein, D gene, J gene, V gene. A D gene is named only where the DNA matches it firmly.

CDR3aa: ASSQGSAGRSYEQY
d_gene: NA
j_gene: TRBJ2-7
v_gene: TRBV4-1

CDR3aa: ASSARTLDTQY
d_gene: NA
j_gene: TRBJ2-3
v_gene: TRBV19

CDR3aa: ASSQDRDSSGNTIY
d_gene: NA
j_gene: TRBJ1-3
v_gene: TRBV4-3

CDR3aa: SVMGTGGGTEVF
d_gene: TRBD1
j_gene: TRBJ1-1
v_gene: TRBV29-1

CDR3aa: ASSYGRTGAYNEQF
d_gene: NA
j_gene: TRBJ2-1
v_gene: TRBV6-5

CDR3aa: ASSLTSLTGVTYEQY
d_gene: NA
j_gene: TRBJ2-7
v_gene: TRBV7-2

CDR3aa: ASSLQERANYGYT
d_gene: NA
j_gene: TRBJ1-2
v_gene: TRBV19

CDR3aa: ASSLPSPGISNTGELF
d_gene: NA
j_gene: TRBJ2-2
v_gene: TRBV11-2

CDR3aa: ASSQGTGASSSYGYT
d_gene: TRBD1
j_gene: TRBJ1-2
v_gene: TRBV4-3

CDR3aa: ASSGGGAGEQF
d_gene: TRBD2
j_gene: TRBJ2-1
v_gene: TRBV27

CDR3aa: ASSLGLAAGDTQY
d_gene: TRBD2
j_gene: TRBJ2-3
v_gene: TRBV5-4

CDR3aa: ASSKQVRALNYGYT
d_gene: NA
j_gene: TRBJ1-2
v_gene: TRBV19

CDR3aa: ASSLGIVGSAF
d_gene: NA
j_gene: TRBJ1-1
v_gene: TRBV11-3

CDR3aa: ASRDYTEAF
d_gene: NA
j_gene: TRBJ1-1
v_gene: TRBV6-5

CDR3aa: SVDGTGVTYGYT
d_gene: TRBD1
j_gene: TRBJ1-2
v_gene: TRBV29-1

CDR3aa: AISESRWLAQVRGYT
d_gene: NA
j_gene: TRBJ1-2
v_gene: TRBV10-3

CDR3aa: ASSLAPGGRTDTQY
d_gene: TRBD1
j_gene: TRBJ2-3
v_gene: TRBV7-2

CDR3aa: ASSLTGGDGDTQY
d_gene: TRBD2
j_gene: TRBJ2-3
v_gene: TRBV7-3

CDR3aa: ASSSLASPNTGELF
d_gene: NA
j_gene: TRBJ2-2
v_gene: TRBV7-9

CDR3aa: ASSQEWEDYPDTQY
d_gene: NA
j_gene: TRBJ2-3
v_gene: TRBV4-3

CDR3aa: ASSWTGNTEAF
d_gene: TRBD1
j_gene: TRBJ1-1
v_gene: TRBV7-9

CDR3aa: ASSQGEDSIENEQF
d_gene: NA
j_gene: TRBJ2-1
v_gene: TRBV4-3

CDR3aa: ASRGWATGREEKLF
d_gene: TRBD1
j_gene: TRBJ1-4
v_gene: TRBV19

CDR3aa: ASSLAPVGTGELF
d_gene: NA
j_gene: TRBJ2-2
v_gene: TRBV5-6

CDR3aa: ASSVHRGLAKNIQY
d_gene: NA
j_gene: TRBJ2-4
v_gene: TRBV6-1

CDR3aa: ASSPGGQFSSYEQY
d_gene: TRBD1
j_gene: TRBJ2-7
v_gene: TRBV7-9

CDR3aa: ASSQVPPTSGGAFEQF
d_gene: TRBD2
j_gene: TRBJ2-1
v_gene: TRBV4-3

CDR3aa: ASSSSTRELNYGYT
d_gene: NA
j_gene: TRBJ1-2
v_gene: TRBV7-9

CDR3aa: SAPAGGNTGELF
d_gene: TRBD2
j_gene: TRBJ2-2
v_gene: TRBV29-1

CDR3aa: ASSQAAGLGAF
d_gene: NA
j_gene: TRBJ1-1
v_gene: TRBV14

CDR3aa: ASRGGLNTEAF
d_gene: NA
j_gene: TRBJ1-1
v_gene: TRBV11-1

CDR3aa: ASSLPGNNSPLH
d_gene: NA
j_gene: TRBJ1-6
v_gene: TRBV6-6

CDR3aa: ASSPSPSGGWDEQF
d_gene: TRBD2
j_gene: TRBJ2-1
v_gene: TRBV4-3

CDR3aa: ASSLSRGTGELF
d_gene: NA
j_gene: TRBJ2-2
v_gene: TRBV4-3

CDR3aa: ASSQDGTWGGRYNEQF
d_gene: TRBD2
j_gene: TRBJ2-1
v_gene: TRBV4-3

CDR3aa: ASTSGRGEQY
d_gene: NA
j_gene: TRBJ2-7
v_gene: TRBV2

CDR3aa: ATSRVTSGKETQY
d_gene: TRBD2
j_gene: TRBJ2-5
v_gene: TRBV15

CDR3aa: ASSASSYEQY
d_gene: NA
j_gene: TRBJ2-7
v_gene: TRBV18

CDR3aa: ASSLQTGRNTEAF
d_gene: TRBD1
j_gene: TRBJ1-1
v_gene: TRBV11-2

CDR3aa: ASSFRQTTEAF
d_gene: NA
j_gene: TRBJ1-1
v_gene: TRBV5-5

CDR3aa: ASSSPPGQQHQETQY
d_gene: TRBD1
j_gene: TRBJ2-5
v_gene: TRBV28

CDR3aa: ASSSTGLNYGYT
d_gene: NA
j_gene: TRBJ1-2
v_gene: TRBV28

CDR3aa: ASSKTEAF
d_gene: NA
j_gene: TRBJ1-1
v_gene: TRBV6-1

CDR3aa: ASSLGLAGVQETQY
d_gene: TRBD2
j_gene: TRBJ2-5
v_gene: TRBV5-4

CDR3aa: ASSLLTGGGGYT
d_gene: TRBD1
j_gene: TRBJ1-2
v_gene: TRBV5-1

CDR3aa: ASSSPPVYEQF
d_gene: NA
j_gene: TRBJ2-1
v_gene: TRBV7-9

CDR3aa: ASSVGTGANTEAF
d_gene: TRBD1
j_gene: TRBJ1-1
v_gene: TRBV7-6

CDR3aa: ATGPADGYT
d_gene: NA
j_gene: TRBJ1-2
v_gene: TRBV6-1

CDR3aa: ASSLDRDRGKLF
d_gene: NA
j_gene: TRBJ1-4
v_gene: TRBV7-9